The 17 T cell receptor beta chains in this list originate from one sample, sequenced in a study of blood T cell repertoires in COVID-19. Clones were sequenced by immunoSEQ multiplex PCR, and TCRdb holds only the in-frame ones, with some missing. The repertoire has some 87,000 clones, over 70% of them found once; the top ten carry 39%. Material for sequencing was peripheral blood. The receptor source for this set is a man older than 75 with active or convalescent COVID-19.

V gene TRBV28 combines with J gene TRBJ1-6; 7 bases are a match to TRBD1. The ends lost 4 bases at V and 9 bases at J; junction bases unmatched: 9. This CDR3 has 15 amino acids. Germline V lookup: CDR1 MDHEN, CDR2 SYDVKM. CDR3 loop: CASSSRGRGISPLHF. The CDR3 bases are TGTGCCAGCAGTTCGAGGGGGCGCGGGATTTCACCCCTCCACTTT. Filled out from reference TRBV28 and TRBJ1-6, the complete variable domain reads DVKVTQSSRYLVKRTGEKVFLECVQDMDHENMFWYRQDPGLGLRLIYFSYDVKMKEKGDIPEGYSVSREKKERFSLILESASTNQTSMYLCASSSRGRGISPLHFGNGTRLTVT.

This chain links TRBV19 with TRBJ1-2; TRBD1 is a possible D gene (6 bases). CDR1 is LNHDA and CDR2 is SQIVND in the germline V gene (reference sequence). V was clipped by 7 bases and J by 6 bases, with 21 bases between them. This CDR3 is built from 15 residues. CDR3 protein: CASTPVAGEKDGYTF. For the CDR3, the DNA is TGTGCCAGTACCCCGGTGGCAGGGGAGAAAGATGGCTACACCTTC. The whole variable domain, remainder taken from reference TRBV19 and TRBJ1-2, is DGGITQSPKYLFRKEGQNVTLSCEQNLNHDAMYWYRQDPGQGLRLIYYSQIVNDFQKGDIAEGYSVSREKKESFPLTVTSAQKNPTAFYLCASTPVAGEKDGYTFGSGTRLTVV.

The chain couples TRBV29-1 to TRBJ1-1; TRBD1 is a possible D gene (6 bases). Germline V lookup: CDR1 SQVTM, CDR2 ANQGSEA. Trimming left V 7 bases short and J 1 base short, with 13 bases between. The CDR3 length is 13 residues. The CDR3 loop reads CSGNRERNTEAFF. In nucleotides, the CDR3 is TGCAGCGGAAACAGGGAGAGGAACACTGAAGCTTTCTTT. Full variable domain (rest looked up from reference TRBV29-1 and TRBJ1-1): SAVISQKPSRDICQRGTSLTIQCQVDSQVTMMFWYRQQPGQSLTLIATANQGSEATYESGFVIDKFPISRPNLTFSTLTVSNMSPEDSSIYLCSGNRERNTEAFFGQGTRLTVV.

The chain employs TRBV12-3 or TRBV12-4 and TRBJ2-5; the D gene is possibly TRBD1 (6 bases). The CDR3 length is 13 residues. With 5 bases removed from V and 7 bases from J, the gap between germline ends came to 14 bases. CDR3 nucleotides: TGTGCCAGCAGTGAGGGACAAAGGGGGACCCAGTACTTC. This sequence encodes CASSEGQRGTQYF.

This chain links TRBV18 with TRBJ1-1, with 12 bases that match TRBD1. Trimming at V came to 1 base and at J to 5 bases, leaving 11 bases not matched to a gene. There are 18 residues in the CDR3. Germline loops: CDR1 KGHSH, CDR2 LQKENI. This chain's CDR3 is CASSPRRGGQGALTEAFF. The DNA for the CDR3 is TGTGCCAGCTCACCACGGAGGGGGGGACAGGGGGCGTTAACTGAAGCTTTCTTT.

The chain joins TRBV2 to TRBJ1-6; the D is unclear. Looked up from germline, CDR1 is SNHLY and CDR2 is FYNNEI. The CDR3 loop spans 18 amino acids. The germline V and J ends were trimmed by 6 bases and 0 bases, with 18 bases remaining between them. CDR3 bases: TGTGCCAGCAGCAGATACGGGGTCAAGAGCTCCTATAATTCACCCCTCCACTTT. Its translation: CASSRYGVKSSYNSPLHF.

The V gene is TRBV5-1, the J gene TRBJ2-2; 7 bases align to TRBD1. Germline-derived CDR1 and CDR2 are SGHRS and YFSETQ. The CDR3 covers 16 residues. V was pared by 4 bases and J by 6 bases, with 12 bases of the junction left unmatched. Written as DNA, the CDR3 is TGCGCCAGCAGCCAGACAGGGACGAGGATCTCCGGGGAGCTGTTTTTT. Translation gives CASSQTGTRISGELFF.

This chain connects TRBV2 to TRBJ2-1; D may be TRBD2 (5 bases). CDR3 length: 12 amino acids. CDR1 SNHLY and CDR2 FYNNEI come from the germline V gene. The germline V and J ends were trimmed by 5 bases and 8 bases, with 10 bases remaining between them. DNA for the CDR3: TGTGCCAGCAGTAGGGCCGGGGATGAGCAGTTCTTC. Its translation: CASSRAGDEQFF.

This chain connects TRBV4-1 to TRBJ2-2; 7 nucleotides align to TRBD1. V lost 6 bases to trimming and J lost 2 bases; unmatched junction nucleotides: 6. This CDR3 has 15 residues. From germline, CDR1 is MGHRA and CDR2 YSYEKL. CDR3 DNA: TGCGCCAGCAGACCTAACAGGGGCAACACCGGGGAGCTGTTTTTT. The encoded protein is CASRPNRGNTGELFF.

The V call is TRBV18, the J call TRBJ2-7; possible D gene TRBD1, 6 bases. Germline CDR1 is KGHSH and CDR2 is LQKENI. The CDR3 contains 15 residues. V shed 3 bases and J shed 0 bases, with 12 bases lying between them. The CDR3 DNA follows: TGTGCCAGCTCACCGGGTGGACAGAACTCCTACGAGCAGTACTTC. Protein sequence: CASSPGGQNSYEQYF.

The V and J genes are TRBV29-1 and TRBJ2-3, with D possibly being TRBD2 (5 bases). CDR1 and CDR2 from the germline V gene are SQVTM and ANQGSEA. V dropped 4 bases and J dropped 4 bases, with 24 bases sitting between them. The CDR3 runs 17 residues. The CDR3 sequence is CSVVSRVAGSPPDTQYF. As DNA, the CDR3 is TGCAGCGTTGTATCACGGGTGGCGGGTTCCCCACCAGATACGCAGTATTTT.

J is TRBJ2-2 and V is TRBV19; D remains unclear. V was clipped by 3 bases and J by 7 bases, with 18 bases between them. The CDR3 totals 16 residues. CDR1 and CDR2 from the germline V gene are LNHDA and SQIVND (reference sequence). The CDR3 sequence: CASSINGGNMVGELFF. The DNA of the CDR3 is TGTGCCAGTAGTATCAATGGCGGCAACATGGTCGGGGAGCTGTTTTTT.

The rearrangement links TRBV10-2 to TRBJ1-5; tentatively, D is TRBD1 (6 bases). Germline lookup yields CDR1 WSHSY and CDR2 SAAADI. This CDR3 comprises 15 residues. V lost 2 bases and J 2 bases, leaving 10 bases between the germline ends. The CDR3 DNA follows: TGCGCCAGCAGTGAGCACAGGGATGGCAATCAGCCCCAGCATTTT. Protein product: CASSEHRDGNQPQHF.

The chain combines TRBV19 with TRBJ1-4, with a weak D call TRBD1 (6 bases). V was clipped by 4 bases and J by 10 bases, with 22 bases between them. Germline V gives CDR1 LNHDA, CDR2 SQIVND (reference sequence). This CDR3 spans 16 amino acids. CDR3 DNA sequence: TGTGCCAGTAGTAGGGCCCCAGGGGCGATAAGCGGAAAACTGTTTTTT. This translates into CASSRAPGAISGKLFF.

The genes are TRBV6-5 and TRBJ1-4, with 9 bases aligning to TRBD1. The V gene end was trimmed by 6 bases and the J gene end by 7 bases; junction bases not matched to a gene: 6. The CDR3 runs to 14 residues. CDR1 is MNHEY and CDR2 is SVGAGI in the germline V gene. This CDR3 is CASSSQGASEKLFF. CDR3 DNA: TGTGCCAGCAGCTCACAGGGGGCGAGTGAAAAACTGTTTTTT.

The chain carries TRBV6-5 and TRBJ2-1; no clear D gene. CDR3 size: 14 residues. Trimming left V 5 bases short and J 7 bases short, with 15 bases between. Per the germline V gene, CDR1 is MNHEY and CDR2 is SVGAGI. CDR3 in amino acids: CASSRLDPVNEQFF. The CDR3 region has the DNA TGTGCCAGCAGTCGTCTAGATCCGGTAAATGAGCAGTTCTTC.

This clone was counted once. The V gene is TRBV30, the J gene TRBJ1-3; D is undetermined. With 5 bases removed from V and 0 bases from J, the gap between germline ends came to 11 bases. Per germline, CDR1 GTSNPN and CDR2 SVGIG (reference sequence). This CDR3 is 14 amino acids long. CDR3 protein: CAWAGSRSGNTIYF. The CDR3 DNA reads TGTGCCTGGGCAGGCTCCCGCTCTGGAAACACCATATATTTT.